The text below deals with one T cell receptor (beta chain). This clone appeared a few times. The antigen it recognizes is unknown. Base qualities are not at hand, and no much larger clone is one base apart. Distinct nucleotide sequences in the sample also encode this CDR3. The immunoSEQ Assay, a bias-controlled multiplex PCR, was used to amplify TCRbeta CDR3 regions from genomic DNA. The paper's processing steps were these. Nucleated cell counts per sample were estimated from amplification of reference gene primers within the assay. To quantify the absolute abundance of each unique TCRbeta CDR3 rearrangement, sequence reads were collapsed and filtered. For each sample, productive Simpson clonality was calculated by taking the square root of Simpson's diversity index across productive rearrangements. The immuneACCESS repertoire file appears here via TCRdb, limited to in-frame rearrangements. These files lack a portion of the clones; in checked studies, under half of the deficit traces to unresolved V genes, and the cause of the others is not known. V and J calls and clone size are given by that table; D and trimming were obtained from the DNA. Within this sample are 150,000 to 200,000 clones, with under 90% of them counted one time only. The top ten constitute roughly 19% of the sample.

This entry belongs to a study of blood T cell repertoires in COVID-19 (dated by TCRdb to 2020 to 2021). About the study as a whole: The collaborator samples originated in the United States, Italy and Spain and spanned the acute and convalescent phases of COVID-19. The prospective study material was composed of cDNA or gDNA derived from T cells, B-cell-depleted T cells, or PBMCs. Deeply sampled blood TCRbeta repertoires from subjects exposed to, actively infected with, or recovered from COVID-19 were included in the dataset. The repertoires were released in a freely available public database meant as a resource for research on the immune response to SARS-CoV-2. The samples were drawn from the first 160 participants of the ongoing ImmuneRACE study and from some 1,300 subjects provided by 6 global collaborators. Sample metadata almost always included a de-identified subject ID, COVID-19 status, age in years and sex. Where HLA class I and class II types were available, the types were taken from metadata supplied by the sample provider, not from assay-based typing. Points the paper makes about the study in general: Clinical and demographic metadata were provided uncurated, with the amount varying by source and participant.

Collaborating institutions collected whole blood in K2EDTA tubes following their own protocols. Collaborator samples were shipped for TCRbeta analysis as frozen whole blood, isolated PBMCs, or DNA extracted from either sample type. At the junction V is shortened by 0 bases and J by 0 bases, with 3 bases in between. The CDR3 covers 13 residues, taking in both the cysteine and the phenylalanine. The kept DNA is CDR3 alone, 39 bases in frame from the first base. The germline V gene gives CDR1 as SGHTA and CDR2 as FQGNSA. In this chain, TRBV7-2 is recombined with TRBJ2-7; no D gene is confidently identified. This receptor was obtained from a woman over 75 with acute or convalescent COVID-19. Sample: peripheral blood. The CDR3 sequence is CASSLALSYEQYF. Read as DNA, the sequence is TGTGCCAGCAGCTTAGCCCTCTCCTACGAGCAGTACTTC.